This T cell receptor (beta chain) stems from a study of T cell responses to AZD1222 COVID-19 vaccine (TCRdb year 2021). Turning to the overall study: AZD1222 recipients given second doses at about 4 weeks or at about 12 weeks were pooled, since spike-specific TCR depth and breadth were not found to differ between the two schedules. Enrollment into the trials was organized by age into subgroups of 18-55, 56-69 and 70-plus years, and those subgroups contained roughly 150, 30 and 60 TCR-sequenced participants, respectively. A total of about 240 trial participants underwent TCR sequencing, of whom 200 to 220 received two doses of AZD1222 and some 26 received two doses of the MenACWY control vaccine.

The research as a whole found: No day 14 peak-response samples were available, so repertoires were characterized only after the peak T cell response. Only five or six AZD1222 recipients were SARS-CoV-2 seropositive at baseline, limiting conclusions about previously exposed vaccinees. Most participants were white British and females outnumbered males, and the authors suggested that clonal diversity may have been underestimated. CD4 TCRs associated with the vaccine covered the entire spike protein, and the dominant responses were in regions 160-218 and 743-854. Spike-specific TCR breadth and depth rose significantly after two AZD1222 doses compared with day 0 and with MenACWY recipients. In the small 56-69-year group, the increase in depth fell short of significance, most likely because of low power. Reportedly, close to half of the unique spike-specific TCRs recognized epitopes lying outside the regions that are mutated in the B.1.351 and B.1.1.7 variants.

Explained via the paper, the time point label denotes: baseline before first vaccination. Samples from vaccinated people were obtained from the UK trials COV001 and COV002, which included a single-blind randomized controlled phase 2/3 trial of AZD1222 (ChAdOx1 nCoV-19) in healthy adults. For TCRbeta chain sequencing, PBMC samples were collected from trial participants at day 0 and at day 28 after the second dose. The CDR3 regions of human TCRbeta chains were analyzed by immunosequencing. The original pipeline was this. TCRs in the repertoires were compared against a reference library of SARS-CoV-2-specific TCRs that had been generated with the MIRA antigen-specificity platform. Breadth was defined as the fraction of unique TCRs that were SARS-CoV-2-associated, and depth was defined as the fraction of total T cells that were SARS-CoV-2-associated. Using the MIRA data, every spike-specific TCR was mapped to the spike region that the TCR reacted to and assigned to either a CD4 or a CD8 class. Log10-transformed breadth and depth values were compared by one-way ANOVA with Sidak's multiple comparisons tests. TCRdb mirrors the immuneACCESS table, restricted to in-frame sequences. Some clones are absent from its copies; in checked studies, under half trace to an unresolved V gene, and the reason for the others is unknown. V, J and clone size reflect that table, while D and trimming were determined from the DNA. This sample is represented by more than 75,000 clones; 90% of them were singletons. In total, the top ten clones hold about a quarter of the sample.

The germline V gene specifies SGDLS as CDR1 and YYNGEE as CDR2. Trimming at the junction amounts to 0 bases on V and 10 bases on J, and the germline ends lie 11 bases apart. The CDR3 spans 13 residues, from the cysteine through the phenylalanine. Just the 39-base CDR3 DNA is kept, in frame starting at base 1. Details on this clone: The target of this receptor is not known. The record has no base qualities; no much larger clone is one base away.

This clonotype originated in an adult in good health. Sequenced here: peripheral blood, sampled on day 0 of AZD1222 vaccination. This chain joins TRBV9 to TRBJ2-1, with a weak D call of TRBD1 (5 bases match). The CDR3 sequence is CASSVVGAGEQFF. The DNA reads as follows: TGTGCCAGCAGCGTAGTAGGGGCAGGAGAGCAGTTCTTC. The full variable domain, with segments outside the CDR3 supplied by the reference TRBV9 and TRBJ2-1 proteins, appears as DSGVTQTPKHLITATGQRVTLRCSPRSGDLSVYWYQQSLDQGLQFLIQYYNGEERAKGNILERFSAQQFPDLHSELNLSSLELGDSALYFCASSVVGAGEQFFGPGTRLTVL.